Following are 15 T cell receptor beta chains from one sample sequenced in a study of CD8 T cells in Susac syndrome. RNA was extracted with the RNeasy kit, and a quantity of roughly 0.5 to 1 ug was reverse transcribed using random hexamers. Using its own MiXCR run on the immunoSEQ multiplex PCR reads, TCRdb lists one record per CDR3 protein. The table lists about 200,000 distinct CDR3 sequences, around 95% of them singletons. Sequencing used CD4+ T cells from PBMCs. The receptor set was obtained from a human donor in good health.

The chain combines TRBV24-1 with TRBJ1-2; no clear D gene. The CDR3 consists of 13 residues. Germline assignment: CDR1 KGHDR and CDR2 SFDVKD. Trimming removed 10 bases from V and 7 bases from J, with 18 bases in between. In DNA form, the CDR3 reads TGTGCCACGTCAGCGGGCGCTAGGAGTGGCTACACCTTC. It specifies CATSAGARSGYTF.

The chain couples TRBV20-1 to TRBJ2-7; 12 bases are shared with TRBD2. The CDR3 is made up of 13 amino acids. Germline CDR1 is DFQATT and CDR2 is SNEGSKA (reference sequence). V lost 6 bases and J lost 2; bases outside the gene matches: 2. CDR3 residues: CSARLAGAYEQYF. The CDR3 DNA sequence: TGCAGTGCAAGACTAGCGGGGGCCTACGAGCAGTACTTC.

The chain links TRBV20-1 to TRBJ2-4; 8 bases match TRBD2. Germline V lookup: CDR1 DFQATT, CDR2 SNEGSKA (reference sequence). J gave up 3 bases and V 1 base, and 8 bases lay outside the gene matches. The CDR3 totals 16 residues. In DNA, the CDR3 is TGCAGTGCTAGAGGTGGCGGGGGGCTTGGCAAAAACATTCAGTACTTC. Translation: CSARGGGGLGKNIQYF.

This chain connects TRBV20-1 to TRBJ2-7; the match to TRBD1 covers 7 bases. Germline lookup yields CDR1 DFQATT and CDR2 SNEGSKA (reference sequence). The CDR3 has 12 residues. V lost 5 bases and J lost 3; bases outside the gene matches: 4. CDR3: CSAEGQLYEQYF. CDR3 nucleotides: TGCAGTGCTGAGGGACAGCTCTACGAGCAGTACTTC.

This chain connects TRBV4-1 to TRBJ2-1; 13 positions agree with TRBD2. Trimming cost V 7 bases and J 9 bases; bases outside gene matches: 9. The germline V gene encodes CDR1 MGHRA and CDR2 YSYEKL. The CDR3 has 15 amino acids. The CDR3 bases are TGCGCCAGCACACAGGGACTAGCGGGACCCCGTGAGCAGTTCTTC. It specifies CASTQGLAGPREQFF.

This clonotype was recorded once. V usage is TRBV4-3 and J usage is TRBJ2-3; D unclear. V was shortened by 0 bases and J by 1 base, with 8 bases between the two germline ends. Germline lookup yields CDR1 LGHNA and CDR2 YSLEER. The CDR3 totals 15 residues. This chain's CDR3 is CASSQEGFGTDTQYF. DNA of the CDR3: TGCGCCAGCAGCCAAGAGGGCTTCGGCACAGATACGCAGTATTTT.

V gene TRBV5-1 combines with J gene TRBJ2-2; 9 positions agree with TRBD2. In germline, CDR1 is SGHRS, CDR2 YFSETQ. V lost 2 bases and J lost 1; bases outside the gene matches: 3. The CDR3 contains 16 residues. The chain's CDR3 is CASSFSSGKNTGELFF. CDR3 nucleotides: TGCGCCAGCAGCTTTTCTAGCGGGAAGAACACCGGGGAGCTGTTTTTT.

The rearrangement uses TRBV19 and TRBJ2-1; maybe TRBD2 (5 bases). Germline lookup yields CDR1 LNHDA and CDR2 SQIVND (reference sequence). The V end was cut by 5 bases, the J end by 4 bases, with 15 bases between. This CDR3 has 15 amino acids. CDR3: CASSLPLWEYNEQFF. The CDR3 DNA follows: TGTGCCAGTAGTCTCCCTTTATGGGAGTACAATGAGCAGTTCTTC.

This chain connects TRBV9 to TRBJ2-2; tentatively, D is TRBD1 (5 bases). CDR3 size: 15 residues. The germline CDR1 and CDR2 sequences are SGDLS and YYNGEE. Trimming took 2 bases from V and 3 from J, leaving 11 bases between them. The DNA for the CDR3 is TGTGCCAGCAGCGTGGGGCCAGGCGACACCGGGGAGCTGTTTTTT. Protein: CASSVGPGDTGELFF.

The CDR3 loop is CASSPDRDNEKLFF. In nucleotides, the CDR3 is TGTGCCAGCAGTCCTGACAGGGACAATGAAAAACTGTTTTTT. This chain links TRBV7-9 with TRBJ1-4; TRBD1 agrees at 7 bases. Trimming took 6 bases from V and 5 from J; bases not matched to a gene: 6. This CDR3 has 14 residues. Germline-derived CDR1 and CDR2 are SEHNR and FQNEAQ (reference sequence). The whole variable domain, remainder taken from reference TRBV7-9 and TRBJ1-4, is DTGVSQNPRHKITKRGQNVTFRCDPISEHNRLYWYRQTLGQGPEFLTYFQNEAQLEKSRLLSDRFSAERPKGSFSTLEIQRTEQGDSAMYLCASSPDRDNEKLFFGSGTQLSVL.

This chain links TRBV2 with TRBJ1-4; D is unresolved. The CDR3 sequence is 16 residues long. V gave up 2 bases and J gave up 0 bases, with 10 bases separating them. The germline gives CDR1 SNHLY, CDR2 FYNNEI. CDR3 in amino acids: CASSEWRTATNEKLFF. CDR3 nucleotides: TGTGCCAGCAGTGAATGGCGGACGGCAACTAATGAAAAACTGTTTTTT.

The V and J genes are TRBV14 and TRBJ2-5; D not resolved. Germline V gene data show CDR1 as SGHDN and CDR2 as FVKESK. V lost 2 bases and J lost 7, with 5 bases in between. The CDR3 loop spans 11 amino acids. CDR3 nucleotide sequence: TGTGCCAGCAGCCAAAGTGTGACCCAGTACTTC. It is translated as CASSQSVTQYF. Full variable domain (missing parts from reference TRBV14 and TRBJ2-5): EAGVTQFPSHSVIEKGQTVTLRCDPISGHDNLYWYRRVMGKEIKFLLHFVKESKQDESGMPNNRFLAERTGGTYSTLKVQPAELEDSGVYFCASSQSVTQYFGPGTRLLVL.

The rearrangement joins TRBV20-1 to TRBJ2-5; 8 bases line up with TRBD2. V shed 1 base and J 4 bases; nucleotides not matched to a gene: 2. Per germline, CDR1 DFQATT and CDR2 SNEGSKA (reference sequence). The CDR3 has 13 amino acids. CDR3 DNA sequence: TGCAGTGCTAGAGCGGGGGGGCCAGAGACCCAGTACTTC. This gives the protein CSARAGGPETQYF.

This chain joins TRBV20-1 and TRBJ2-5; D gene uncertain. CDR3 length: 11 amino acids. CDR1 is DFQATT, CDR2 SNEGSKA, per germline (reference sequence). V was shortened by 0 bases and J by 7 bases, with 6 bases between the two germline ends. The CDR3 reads CSARDPSTQYF. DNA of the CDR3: TGCAGTGCTAGAGATCCCTCGACCCAGTACTTC.

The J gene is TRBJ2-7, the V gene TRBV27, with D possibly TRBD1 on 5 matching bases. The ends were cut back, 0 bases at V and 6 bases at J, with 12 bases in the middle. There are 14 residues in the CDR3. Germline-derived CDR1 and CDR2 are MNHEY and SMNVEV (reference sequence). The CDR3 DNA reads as TGTGCCAGCAGTTTATCGAAGGGGATCGGCGAGCAGTACTTC. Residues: CASSLSKGIGEQYF.